This record covers a single TCR beta chain. The sample originates from a study of OX40 agonist ivuxolimab in advanced cancers. The CDR3 has 16 residues. With 7 bases removed from V and 2 bases from J, the gap between germline ends came to 20 bases. Per the germline V gene, CDR1 is MDHEN and CDR2 is SYDVKM. This table comes from immunoSEQ multiplex PCR, and its TCRdb copy is limited to in-frame clones, with some not included. Of about 70,000 clones listed, roughly 86% are singletons. This clonotype was obtained from an adult with an advanced solid tumor such as melanoma, head and neck, liver or kidney cancer. The chain couples TRBV28 to TRBJ2-5; TRBD2 might be the D (6 bases). The sequencing used CD4+ or CD8+ T cells sorted from blood, collected in a trial of the OX40 agonist ivuxolimab. The CDR3 DNA follows: TGTGCCAGCAAGGGACGGGGGAACGTAGGACAAGAGACCCAGTACTTC. Its translation: CASKGRGNVGQETQYF.